These 2 T cell receptor beta chains originate from one sample sequenced in a study of shared clonotypes between healthy human individuals. Produced via immunoSEQ multiplex PCR; TCRdb's table is partial and in-frame only. The table lists a few million clones, around 95% of them singletons, with around 0.13% in the top ten. Sequenced input: naive CD4+ T cells sorted from blood. Documented subset: CD45RA+ positively selected. All receptors come from a man younger than 35 in good health.

The chain carries TRBV25-1 and TRBJ1-2; D gene unclear. CDR3 length: 13 residues. V lost 3 bases, J lost 3 bases, and 8 bases lay in between. Germline V gene lookup returns CDR1 MGHDK and CDR2 SYGVNS. CDR3 in amino acids: CASSDRDYYGYTF. CDR3 nucleotides: TGTGCCAGCAGTGACAGAGATTACTATGGCTACACCTTC.

With regard to this clone: Other DNA sequences in the sample encode the same CDR3. The chain employs TRBV7-2 and TRBJ2-3; D is undetermined. This CDR3 region has 14 residues. Germline V gene data show CDR1 as SGHTA and CDR2 as FQGNSA. V dropped 5 bases and J dropped 0 bases, with 9 bases sitting between them. The CDR3 here is CASSPLGSTDTQYF. The CDR3 DNA reads as TGTGCCAGCAGCCCTCTGGGTAGCACAGATACGCAGTATTTT.